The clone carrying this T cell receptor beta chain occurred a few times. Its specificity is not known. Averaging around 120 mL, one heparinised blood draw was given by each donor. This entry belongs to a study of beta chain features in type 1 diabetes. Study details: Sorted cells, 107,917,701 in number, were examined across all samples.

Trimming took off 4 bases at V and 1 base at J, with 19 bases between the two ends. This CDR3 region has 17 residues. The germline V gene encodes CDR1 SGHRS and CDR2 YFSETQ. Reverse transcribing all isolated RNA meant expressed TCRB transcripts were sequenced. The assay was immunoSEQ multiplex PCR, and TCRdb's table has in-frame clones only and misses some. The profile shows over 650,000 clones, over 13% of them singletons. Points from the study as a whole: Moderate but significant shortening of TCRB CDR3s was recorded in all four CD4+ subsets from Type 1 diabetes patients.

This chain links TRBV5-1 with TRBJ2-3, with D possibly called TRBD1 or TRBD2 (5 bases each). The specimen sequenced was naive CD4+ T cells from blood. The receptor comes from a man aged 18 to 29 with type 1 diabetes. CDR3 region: CASSPGRGTAGTDTQYF. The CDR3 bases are TGCGCCAGCAGCCCTGGTCGAGGGACCGCGGGCACAGATACGCAGTATTTT. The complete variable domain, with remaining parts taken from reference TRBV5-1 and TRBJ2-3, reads KAGVTQTPRYLIKTRGQQVTLSCSPISGHRSVSWYQQTPGQGLQFLFEYFSETQRNKGNFPGRFSGRQFSNSRSEMNVSTLELGDSALYLCASSPGRGTAGTDTQYFGPGTRLTVL.